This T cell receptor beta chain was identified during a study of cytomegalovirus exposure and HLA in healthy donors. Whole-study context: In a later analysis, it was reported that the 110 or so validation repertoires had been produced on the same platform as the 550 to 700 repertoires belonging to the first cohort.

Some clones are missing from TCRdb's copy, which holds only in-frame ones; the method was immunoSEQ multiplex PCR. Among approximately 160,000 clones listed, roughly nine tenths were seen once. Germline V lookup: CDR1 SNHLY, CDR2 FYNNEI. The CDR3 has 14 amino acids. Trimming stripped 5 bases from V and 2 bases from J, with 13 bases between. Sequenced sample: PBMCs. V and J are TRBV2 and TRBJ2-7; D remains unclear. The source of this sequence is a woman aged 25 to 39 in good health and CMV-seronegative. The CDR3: CASSYQRGAYEQYF. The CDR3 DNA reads TGTGCCAGCAGTTATCAGAGAGGCGCCTACGAGCAGTACTTC.